The 21 T cell receptor beta chains reported below all come from one sample, sequenced in a study of T cell changes during pregnancy in multiple sclerosis. The protocol was immunoSEQ multiplex PCR, while the TCRdb copy is restricted to in-frame clones and leaves out a portion. The data hold around 49,000 clones, with around 87% observed a single time. The sample was peripheral blood, taken after pregnancy. The receptors come from a female donor in good health, enrolled as a control in a pregnancy study.

The gene calls are TRBV6-5 and TRBJ2-3; 12 bases are a match to TRBD2. Trimming took 6 bases from V and 3 from J; bases not matched to a gene: 4. This CDR3 has 15 residues. CDR1 and CDR2 from the germline V gene are MNHEY and SVGAGI. The CDR3 region is CASRRLAGETDTQYF. As DNA, the CDR3 is TGTGCCAGCAGACGACTAGCGGGAGAGACAGATACGCAGTATTTT.

This chain joins TRBV5-6 and TRBJ2-3; 7 bases fit TRBD2. The ends lost 5 bases at V and 11 bases at J; junction bases unmatched: 8. The CDR3 is 12 amino acids. Germline V CDR1 and CDR2: SGHDT, YYEEEE. The CDR3 DNA is TGTGCCAGCAGTCAGACTAGCAGTGTGCAGTATTTT. It yields the protein CASSQTSSVQYF.

This chain uses TRBV18 with TRBJ2-1; possible D gene TRBD2, 6 bases. Trimming pared 3 bases from V and 0 bases from J, leaving 9 bases between. This CDR3 comprises 15 residues. Germline V gene sequence: CDR1 KGHSH, CDR2 LQKENI. The CDR3: CASSPRDFSYNEQFF. Here the CDR3 DNA reads TGTGCCAGCTCACCCCGGGACTTCTCCTACAATGAGCAGTTCTTC. Using reference TRBV18 and TRBJ2-1 for the parts outside the CDR3, the full variable domain is NAGVMQNPRHLVRRRGQEARLRCSPMKGHSHVYWYRQLPEEGLKFMVYLQKENIIDESGMPKERFSAEFPKEGPSILRIQQVVRGDSAAYFCASSPRDFSYNEQFFGPGTRLTVL.

The rearrangement links TRBV2 to TRBJ1-4, with D perhaps TRBD1 (6 bases). There are 14 residues in the CDR3. CDR1 is SNHLY and CDR2 is FYNNEI in the germline V gene. Trimming shortened V by 3 bases and J by 8 bases, and 13 bases separated the two germline ends. CDR3 sequence: CASSDRGAGEKLFF. The CDR3 DNA is TGTGCCAGCAGTGATCGGGGGGCCGGAGAAAAACTGTTTTTT.

The V call is TRBV4-1, the J call TRBJ1-1; tentative D call: TRBD1 (5 bases). Looked up from germline, CDR1 is MGHRA and CDR2 is YSYEKL. This CDR3 is 14 amino acids long. V gave up 4 bases and J gave up 0 bases, with 9 bases separating them. For the CDR3, the DNA is TGCGCCAGCAGCCTAAGGGGAATGAACACTGAAGCTTTCTTT. It is translated as CASSLRGMNTEAFF.

The J gene is TRBJ2-1, the V gene TRBV7-3; D is undetermined. The V gene lost 2 bases and the J gene lost 6 bases, with 11 bases spanning the gap. CDR3 size: 14 residues. The germline CDR1 and CDR2 sequences are SGHTA and FQGTGA. The CDR3 DNA is TGTGCCAGCAGCTTACACCGTAACGGCAATGAGCAGTTCTTC. Amino acid sequence: CASSLHRNGNEQFF. The full variable domain, with the rest looked up from reference TRBV7-3 and TRBJ2-1, is GAGVSQTPSNKVTEKGKYVELRCDPISGHTALYWYRQSLGQGPEFLIYFQGTGAADDSGLPNDRFFAVRPEGSVSTLKIQRTERGDSAVYLCASSLHRNGNEQFFGPGTRLTVL.

This chain joins TRBV5-1 and TRBJ2-7; D might be TRBD2 (5 bases). The ends were cut back, 0 bases at V and 0 bases at J, with 7 bases in the middle. The CDR3 contains 14 residues. Germline values: CDR1 SGHRS, CDR2 YFSETQ. The CDR3: CASSLVGSSYEQYF. The CDR3, as DNA: TGCGCCAGCAGCTTGGTTGGGAGCTCCTACGAGCAGTACTTC.

The chain carries TRBV15 and TRBJ2-5; no definite D call. V was shortened by 0 bases and J by 7 bases, with 6 bases between the two germline ends. Germline lookup yields CDR1 LNHNV and CDR2 YYDKDF (reference sequence). The CDR3 is 12 amino acids. CDR3 sequence (DNA): TGTGCCACCAGCAGAGATGATAGGACCCAGTACTTC. Amino acids: CATSRDDRTQYF.

This clone was seen just once. This chain joins TRBV9 and TRBJ2-2, with D possibly TRBD1 on 6 matching bases. The CDR3 runs to 16 residues. Per germline, CDR1 SGDLS and CDR2 YYNGEE. V lost 2 bases to trimming and J lost 4 bases, with 15 bases between them. The CDR3, as DNA: TGTGCCAGCAGCGTCATCATAACAGGGAGCACCGGGGAGCTGTTTTTT. Protein product: CASSVIITGSTGELFF.

The chain recombines TRBV6-5 with TRBJ1-1; 8 positions agree with TRBD1. The V and J ends lost 4 bases and 1 base, in that order; junction bases with no gene match: 5. The CDR3 has 15 amino acids. Germline assignment: CDR1 MNHEY and CDR2 SVGAGI. The CDR3 spells CASSSTTGGNTEAFF. DNA for the CDR3: TGTGCCAGCAGTTCAACCACAGGGGGGAACACTGAAGCTTTCTTT.

This chain's CDR3 is CATHTATNEKLFF. The CDR3 DNA reads as TGTGCCACGCACACCGCAACTAATGAAAAACTGTTTTTT. This rearrangement joins TRBV10-3 to TRBJ1-4; D call uncertain. The V end was cut by 10 bases, the J end by 0 bases, with 9 bases between. Germline CDR1 is ENHRY and CDR2 is SYGVKD. The CDR3 length is 13 residues.

The V and J genes are TRBV10-3 and TRBJ2-7, with a possible D match to TRBD2 (6 bases). Germline values: CDR1 ENHRY, CDR2 SYGVKD. V was cut by 11 bases and J by 4 bases, with 21 bases left in between. The CDR3 loop spans 14 amino acids. Here the CDR3 reads CALSSSSGSYEQYF. DNA of the CDR3: TGTGCCCTTTCTTCGTCCAGCGGGTCTTACGAGCAGTACTTC.

This rearrangement joins TRBV4-3 to TRBJ1-4; D gene unclear. CDR1 is LGHNA and CDR2 is YSLEER in the germline V gene. The CDR3 extends over 14 amino acids. V lost 1 base to trimming and J lost 5 bases, with 8 bases between them. CDR3 amino acids: CASSQGPANEKLFF. The CDR3 DNA reads TGCGCCAGCAGCCAAGGGCCAGCGAATGAAAAACTGTTTTTT.

The genes are TRBV7-8 and TRBJ2-7, with TRBD1 matching over 10 bases. The length of the CDR3 is 15 residues. V trimming: 2 bases; J trimming: 6 bases; junction bases outside the gene matches: 7. CDR1 SGHVS and CDR2 FQNEAQ come from the germline V gene. The CDR3 bases are TGTGCCAGCAGCTTAAGACAGGGGGCAGCTAGCGAGCAGTACTTC. Protein sequence: CASSLRQGAASEQYF.

This CDR3 reads CASSQDSIHNEQFF. In DNA, the CDR3 is TGTGCCAGCAGCCAGGACAGTATCCACAATGAGCAGTTCTTC. The chain combines TRBV7-2 with TRBJ2-1; maybe TRBD1 (6 bases). This CDR3 contains 14 residues. Germline CDR1 SGHTA, CDR2 FQGNSA. Deletions cut 5 bases from V and 5 bases from J, with 13 bases between.

J is TRBJ1-2 and V is TRBV5-1, with 8 bases lining up with TRBD1. V lost 4 bases, J lost 8 bases, and 7 bases stayed unmatched. The CDR3 sequence is 13 residues long. Germline-derived CDR1 and CDR2 are SGHRS and YFSETQ. The CDR3 reads CASSLGQGWGYTF. CDR3 in DNA: TGCGCCAGCAGCCTTGGACAGGGATGGGGCTACACCTTC.

The chain links TRBV19 to TRBJ2-1, with TRBD1 matching over 7 bases. This CDR3 contains 16 residues. The germline gives CDR1 LNHDA, CDR2 SQIVND (reference sequence). Trimming at V came to 5 bases and at J to 5 bases, leaving 12 bases not matched to a gene. The CDR3 region is CASSLPTGARHNEQFF. The CDR3 nucleotides read TGTGCCAGTAGTCTCCCCACAGGGGCTCGGCACAATGAGCAGTTCTTC.

The rearrangement links TRBV5-1 to TRBJ1-1; 7 nucleotides match TRBD1. Germline V gene lookup returns CDR1 SGHRS and CDR2 YFSETQ. Unmatched junction bases numbered 10, after V lost 7 bases and J lost 1 base. The CDR3 loop spans 15 amino acids. As DNA, the CDR3 is TGCGCCAGCCAGATTACAGGGGTACCGAACACTGAAGCTTTCTTT. This encodes CASQITGVPNTEAFF.

J is TRBJ2-6 and V is TRBV27; TRBD1 aligns across 9 bases. V lost 6 bases to trimming and J lost 0 bases; unmatched junction nucleotides: 6. The CDR3 extends over 17 amino acids. Per germline, CDR1 MNHEY and CDR2 SMNVEV (reference sequence). The CDR3 spells CASRSGTGSSGANVLTF. The CDR3 nucleotides are TGTGCCAGCAGAAGTGGGACAGGGAGCTCTGGGGCCAACGTCCTGACTTTC.

This clone was counted a few times. V is TRBV6-1 and J is TRBJ2-7; D is uncertain. Germline assignment: CDR1 MNHNS and CDR2 SASEGT. V lost 6 bases and J 5 bases, leaving 14 bases between the germline ends. The CDR3 spans 13 residues. The CDR3 DNA is TGTGCCAGCAGCGCGAAACCCGAAAACGAGCAGTACTTC. Translated: CASSAKPENEQYF.

The genes are TRBV5-1 and TRBJ1-2; TRBD1 aligns across 8 bases. In germline, CDR1 is SGHRS, CDR2 YFSETQ. The CDR3 has 13 amino acids. Trimming removed 2 bases from V and 8 bases from J; junction bases left unmatched: 5. The chain's CDR3 is CASSLGQGAGYTF. The CDR3 DNA sequence: TGCGCCAGCAGCTTAGGACAGGGCGCGGGCTACACCTTC.